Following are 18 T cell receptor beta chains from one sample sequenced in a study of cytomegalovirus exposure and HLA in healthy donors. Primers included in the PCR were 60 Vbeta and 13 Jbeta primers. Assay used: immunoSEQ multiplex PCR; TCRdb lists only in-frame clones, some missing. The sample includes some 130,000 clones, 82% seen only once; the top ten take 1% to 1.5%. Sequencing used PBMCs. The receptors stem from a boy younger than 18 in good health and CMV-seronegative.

The CDR3 DNA sequence: TGTGCCTGGGGTGGTGGGTGGACCGGGAGCGAGCAGTACTTC. Translated, it gives CAWGGGWTGSEQYF. The rearrangement uses TRBV30 and TRBJ2-7, with D possibly TRBD2 on 6 matching bases. CDR3 length equals 14 residues. Trimming shortened V by 5 bases and J by 6 bases, and 20 bases separated the two germline ends. Germline CDR1 and CDR2: GTSNPN and SVGIG (reference sequence).

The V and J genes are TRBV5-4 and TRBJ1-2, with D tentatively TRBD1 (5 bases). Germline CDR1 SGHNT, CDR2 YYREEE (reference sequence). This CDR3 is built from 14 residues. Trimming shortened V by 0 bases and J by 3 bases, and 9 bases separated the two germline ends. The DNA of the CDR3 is TGTGCCAGCAGCTTGGTAGGGGTTGACTATGGCTACACCTTC. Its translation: CASSLVGVDYGYTF.

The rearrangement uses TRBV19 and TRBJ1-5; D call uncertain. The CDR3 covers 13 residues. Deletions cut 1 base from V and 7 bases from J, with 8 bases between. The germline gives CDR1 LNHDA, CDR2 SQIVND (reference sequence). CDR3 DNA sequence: TGTGCCAGTAGTATAGGGGCTGAGCAGCCCCAGCATTTT. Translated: CASSIGAEQPQHF. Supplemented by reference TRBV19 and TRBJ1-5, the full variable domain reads DGGITQSPKYLFRKEGQNVTLSCEQNLNHDAMYWYRQDPGQGLRLIYYSQIVNDFQKGDIAEGYSVSREKKESFPLTVTSAQKNPTAFYLCASSIGAEQPQHFGDGTRLSIL.

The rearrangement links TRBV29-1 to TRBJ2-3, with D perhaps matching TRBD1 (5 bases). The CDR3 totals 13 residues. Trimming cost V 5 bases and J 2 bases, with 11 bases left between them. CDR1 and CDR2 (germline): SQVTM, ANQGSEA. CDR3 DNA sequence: TGCAGCGTTCTACAGGTATTCACAGATACGCAGTATTTT. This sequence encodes CSVLQVFTDTQYF.

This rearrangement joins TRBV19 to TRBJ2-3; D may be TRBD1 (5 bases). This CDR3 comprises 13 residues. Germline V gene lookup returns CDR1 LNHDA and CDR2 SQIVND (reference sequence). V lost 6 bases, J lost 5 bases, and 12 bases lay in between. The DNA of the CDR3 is TGTGCCAGTAGCAGGGTCATCGGAGATACGCAGTATTTT. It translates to CASSRVIGDTQYF. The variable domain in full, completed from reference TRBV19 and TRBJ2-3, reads DGGITQSPKYLFRKEGQNVTLSCEQNLNHDAMYWYRQDPGQGLRLIYYSQIVNDFQKGDIAEGYSVSREKKESFPLTVTSAQKNPTAFYLCASSRVIGDTQYFGPGTRLTVL.

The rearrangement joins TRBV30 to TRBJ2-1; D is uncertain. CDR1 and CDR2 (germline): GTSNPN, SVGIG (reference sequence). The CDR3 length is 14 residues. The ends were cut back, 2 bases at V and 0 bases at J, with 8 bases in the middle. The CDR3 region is CAWSSWSSYNEQFF. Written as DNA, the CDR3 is TGTGCCTGGAGTTCTTGGAGCTCCTACAATGAGCAGTTCTTC.

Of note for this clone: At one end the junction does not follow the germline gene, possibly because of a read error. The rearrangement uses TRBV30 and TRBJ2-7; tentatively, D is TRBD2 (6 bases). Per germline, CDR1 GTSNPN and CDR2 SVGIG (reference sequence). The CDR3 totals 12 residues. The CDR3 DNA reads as TGTGCCTGGAGTGGGAGGGCCTACGTGCAGTACTTC. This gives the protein CAWSGRAYVQYF.

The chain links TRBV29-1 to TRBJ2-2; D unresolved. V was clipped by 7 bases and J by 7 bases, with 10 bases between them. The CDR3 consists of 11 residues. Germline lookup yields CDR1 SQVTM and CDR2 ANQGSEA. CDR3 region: CSGHKHGELFF. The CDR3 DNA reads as TGCAGCGGACACAAGCACGGGGAGCTGTTTTTT.

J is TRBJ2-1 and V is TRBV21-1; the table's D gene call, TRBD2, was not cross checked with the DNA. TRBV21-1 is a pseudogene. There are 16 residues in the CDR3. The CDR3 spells CAGSLAGHLSYNEQFF. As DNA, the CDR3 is TGTGCCGGCAGCTTAGCGGGACACCTCTCCTACAATGAGCAGTTCTTC.

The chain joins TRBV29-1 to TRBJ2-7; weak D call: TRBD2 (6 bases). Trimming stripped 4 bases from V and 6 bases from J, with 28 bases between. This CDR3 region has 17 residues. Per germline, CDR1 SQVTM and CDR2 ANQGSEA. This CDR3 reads CSVGVGLTALDGGEQYF. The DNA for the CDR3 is TGCAGCGTTGGGGTGGGACTTACCGCACTTGATGGAGGCGAGCAGTACTTC.

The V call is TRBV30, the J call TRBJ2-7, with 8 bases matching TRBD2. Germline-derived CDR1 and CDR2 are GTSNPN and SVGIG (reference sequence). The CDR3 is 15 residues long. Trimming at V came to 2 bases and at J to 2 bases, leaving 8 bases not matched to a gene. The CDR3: CAWSSRTSFTYEQYF. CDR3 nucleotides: TGTGCCTGGAGTTCTCGGACTAGCTTCACCTACGAGCAGTACTTC.

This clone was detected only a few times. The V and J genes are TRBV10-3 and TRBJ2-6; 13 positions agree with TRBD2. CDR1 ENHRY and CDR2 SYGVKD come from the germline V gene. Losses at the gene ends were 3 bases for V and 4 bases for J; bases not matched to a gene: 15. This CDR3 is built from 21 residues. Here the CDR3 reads CAISDGGLGLAGVGGANVLTF. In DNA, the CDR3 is TGTGCCATCAGTGATGGAGGGTTAGGACTAGCGGGAGTGGGAGGGGCCAACGTCCTGACTTTC.

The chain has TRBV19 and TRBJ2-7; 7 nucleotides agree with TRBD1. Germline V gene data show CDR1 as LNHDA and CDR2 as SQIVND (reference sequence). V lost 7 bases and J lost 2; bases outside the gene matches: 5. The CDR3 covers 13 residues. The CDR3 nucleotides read TGTGCCAGTAAGAGGACAGGCACCTACGAGCAGTACTTC. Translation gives CASKRTGTYEQYF.

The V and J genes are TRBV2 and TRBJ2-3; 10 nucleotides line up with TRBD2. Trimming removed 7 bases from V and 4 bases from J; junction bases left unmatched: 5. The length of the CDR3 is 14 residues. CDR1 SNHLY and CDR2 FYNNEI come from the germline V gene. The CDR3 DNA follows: TGTGCCAGCAAGAGCGGGAGGGCCGCAGATACGCAGTATTTT. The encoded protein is CASKSGRAADTQYF.

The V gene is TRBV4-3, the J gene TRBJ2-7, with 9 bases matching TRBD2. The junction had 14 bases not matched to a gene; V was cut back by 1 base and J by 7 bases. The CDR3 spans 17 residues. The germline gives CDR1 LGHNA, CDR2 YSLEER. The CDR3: CASSQAPASAGGNEQYF. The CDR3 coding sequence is TGCGCCAGCAGCCAAGCGCCCGCTTCAGCGGGAGGAAATGAGCAGTACTTC.

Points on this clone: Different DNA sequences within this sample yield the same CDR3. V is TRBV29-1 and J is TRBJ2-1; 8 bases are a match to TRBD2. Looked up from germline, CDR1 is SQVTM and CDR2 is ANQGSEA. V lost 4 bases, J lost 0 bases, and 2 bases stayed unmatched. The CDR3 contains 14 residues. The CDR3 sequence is CSVGGRSSYNEQFF. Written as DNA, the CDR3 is TGCAGCGTTGGCGGGAGGAGCTCCTACAATGAGCAGTTCTTC.

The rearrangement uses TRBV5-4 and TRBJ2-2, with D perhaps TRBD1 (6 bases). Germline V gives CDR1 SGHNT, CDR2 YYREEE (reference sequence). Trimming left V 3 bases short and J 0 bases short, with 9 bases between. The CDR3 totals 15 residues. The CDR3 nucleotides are TGTGCCAGCAGCTCAGACAGGTCGAACACCGGGGAGCTGTTTTTT. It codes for CASSSDRSNTGELFF.

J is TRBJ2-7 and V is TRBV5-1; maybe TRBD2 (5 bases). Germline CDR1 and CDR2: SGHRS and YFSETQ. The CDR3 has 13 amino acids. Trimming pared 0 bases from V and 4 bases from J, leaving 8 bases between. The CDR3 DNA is TGCGCCAGCAGCTTGGGATCGGGGTACGAGCAGTACTTC. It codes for CASSLGSGYEQYF.